This T cell receptor (beta chain) is from a study of shared clonotypes between healthy human individuals. Study context: The donor group consisted of two women and three men, aged 18 to 49. The study, taken as a whole, reports: Some clonotypes were shared by all four sorted-subset donors, while others were not shared. The non-shared ones had lower generation probabilities than the shared ones.

Clones were read by immunoSEQ multiplex PCR, and TCRdb kept only the in-frame ones, dropping some. Among roughly 1 million clones, about 84% were seen once, and the ten largest hold 0.5% to 0.6%. V was shortened by 4 bases and J by 5 bases, with 15 bases between the two germline ends. The CDR3 loop spans 14 amino acids. Germline CDR1 reads SGHRS; CDR2 reads YFSETQ. To note about this clone: Antigen unknown.

Donation came from healthy HIV-negative adults that had no recent acute infections or vaccinations. It was into CD45RA+ naive and CD45RA-negative memory subsets that the CD4+ cells were split. The specimen sequenced was memory CD4+ T cells from PBMCs. Subset of the sample: CD45RA-negative fraction. This receptor was identified in a man between 18 and 29 years old in good health. Some clones in this sample may be carry-over from other donors' samples. The chain joins TRBV5-1 to TRBJ1-1; D is uncertain. CDR3 in amino acids: CASSLSRVDTEAFF. The CDR3, as DNA: TGCGCCAGCAGCCTTAGCCGGGTGGATACTGAAGCTTTCTTT.